Presented here are 15 T cell receptor beta chains from one specimen sequenced in a study of T cell responses to AZD1222 COVID-19 vaccine. Sequencing was performed with immunoSEQ multiplex PCR; in TCRdb, only in-frame clones are kept and a portion is missing. The profile shows approximately 110,000 clones, roughly 90% of them singletons. The source material was peripheral blood, sampled on day 0 of AZD1222 vaccination. Receptors originate from an adult in good health.

The gene calls are TRBV2 and TRBJ1-5, with D perhaps TRBD1 (6 bases). The CDR3 loop spans 14 amino acids. The germline V gene encodes CDR1 SNHLY and CDR2 FYNNEI. V gave up 4 bases and J gave up 5 bases, with 12 bases separating them. CDR3 sequence: CASSGPGADQPQHF. Written as DNA, the CDR3 is TGTGCCAGCAGTGGACCGGGGGCGGATCAGCCCCAGCATTTT.

This clone was observed once. The chain uses TRBV6-2 or TRBV6-3 and TRBJ2-5; 7 bases fit TRBD2. V dropped 6 bases and J dropped 0; count of bases not matched to a gene: 16. This CDR3 has 18 residues. CDR1 is MNHEY, CDR2 SVGEGT, per germline. The CDR3 nucleotides are TGTGCCAGCAGCCCTCATCTCCCCGGGGGAGGGTACCAAGAGACCCAGTACTTC. Translating gives CASSPHLPGGGYQETQYF.

The chain couples TRBV12-3 or TRBV12-4 to TRBJ2-3; 7 bases are a match to TRBD2. The CDR3 is made up of 13 amino acids. V gave up 4 bases and J gave up 4 bases; unmatched junction bases: 2. CDR3 in amino acids: CASSYGGADTQYF. The CDR3 coding sequence is TGTGCCAGCAGTTATGGGGGGGCAGATACGCAGTATTTT.

The V call is TRBV10-3, the J call TRBJ2-7; D is perhaps TRBD1 or TRBD2 (5 bases each). The CDR3 is 17 residues long. In germline, CDR1 is ENHRY, CDR2 SYGVKD. Trimming stripped 4 bases from V and 0 bases from J, with 19 bases between. CDR3 coding DNA: TGTGCCATCAGTGCCTTATCGGGGCTAACCACCTCCTACGAGCAGTACTTC. It specifies CAISALSGLTTSYEQYF.

The J gene is TRBJ1-2, the V gene TRBV9; D is possibly TRBD1 (5 bases). This CDR3 has 15 amino acids. V was trimmed by 4 bases and J by 8 bases, leaving 21 bases between them. CDR1 is SGDLS, CDR2 YYNGEE, per germline. The chain's CDR3 is CASSPGTLGRWGYTF. The CDR3 bases are TGTGCCAGCAGCCCCGGGACCTTGGGTCGTTGGGGCTACACCTTC.

V is TRBV28 and J is TRBJ2-1; the D is unclear. The V and J ends lost 6 bases and 5 bases respectively, with 8 bases between them. Germline V gene data show CDR1 as MDHEN and CDR2 as SYDVKM. CDR3 length: 12 amino acids. CDR3 bases: TGTGCCAGCAGCAATCCCAACAATGAGCAGTTCTTC. Translated, it gives CASSNPNNEQFF.

The gene calls are TRBV14 and TRBJ1-2; 8 positions match TRBD1. The V gene end was trimmed by 4 bases and the J gene end by 7 bases; junction bases not matched to a gene: 5. The germline gives CDR1 SGHDN, CDR2 FVKESK. This CDR3 has 13 amino acids. The DNA of the CDR3 is TGTGCCAGCAGCCCGACAGGGGCGGGTGGCTACACCTTC. Amino acids: CASSPTGAGGYTF.

The rearrangement joins TRBV6-5 to TRBJ1-1, with D unresolved. The length of the CDR3 is 15 residues. V was cut by 3 bases and J by 0 bases, with 11 bases left in between. Germline V gene data show CDR1 as MNHEY and CDR2 as SVGAGI. CDR3 coding DNA: TGTGCCAGCAGTTATGGCGGGATAATGAACACTGAAGCTTTCTTT. It codes for CASSYGGIMNTEAFF.

J is TRBJ2-1 and V is TRBV30; D is possibly TRBD1 (7 bases). Trimming shortened V by 4 bases and J by 4 bases, and 14 bases separated the two germline ends. Germline CDR1 GTSNPN, CDR2 SVGIG (reference sequence). This CDR3 is built from 14 residues. The DNA of the CDR3 is TGTGCCTGGACGGCCAGGGGGGTATACAATGAGCAGTTCTTC. It translates to CAWTARGVYNEQFF.

The chain carries TRBV7-6 and TRBJ2-2, with 11 bases aligning to TRBD1. In germline, CDR1 is SGHVS, CDR2 FNYEAQ. V gave up 2 bases and J gave up 3 bases; unmatched junction bases: 11. The CDR3 loop spans 19 amino acids. CDR3 nucleotide sequence: TGTGCCAGCAGCTTAATATATAGGCCGGGACAGGGGGACACCGGGGAGCTGTTTTTT. Protein: CASSLIYRPGQGDTGELFF.

The V gene is TRBV7-2, the J gene TRBJ2-1; D remains unclear. CDR3 length equals 14 residues. Trimming cost V 1 base and J 5 bases, with 9 bases left between them. Germline CDR1 is SGHTA and CDR2 is FQGNSA. CDR3: CASSLVVVDNEQFF. In nucleotides, the CDR3 is TGTGCCAGCAGCTTAGTAGTGGTGGACAATGAGCAGTTCTTC.

The V and J genes are TRBV3-1 (or the pseudogene TRBV3-2) and TRBJ2-1; perhaps TRBD2 as D (5 bases). V was trimmed by 0 bases and J by 7 bases, leaving 19 bases between them. Germline V gene lookup returns CDR1 LGHDT and CDR2 YNNKEL (reference sequence). This CDR3 has 17 amino acids. The CDR3 loop is CASSQDWSGGLGNEQFF. The CDR3 region has the DNA TGTGCCAGCAGCCAAGATTGGAGCGGAGGTCTGGGGAATGAGCAGTTCTTC.

This clone was detected only once. The chain couples TRBV7-6 to TRBJ2-5, with D possibly TRBD2 on 5 matching bases. This CDR3 is 12 amino acids long. Germline loops: CDR1 SGHVS, CDR2 FNYEAQ. Trimming pared 4 bases from V and 5 bases from J, leaving 8 bases between. The CDR3 spells CASSSRVETQYF. The CDR3 DNA reads TGTGCCAGCAGCTCGAGGGTGGAGACCCAGTACTTC.

This chain joins TRBV7-2 and TRBJ1-4, with 10 bases that match TRBD1. In germline, CDR1 is SGHTA, CDR2 FQGNSA. The CDR3 runs 15 residues. J gave up 7 bases and V 4 bases, and 6 bases lay outside the gene matches. CDR3 nucleotides: TGTGCCAGCAGCTCCCGGACAGGGGGAGCTGAAAAACTGTTTTTT. This codes for CASSSRTGGAEKLFF.

This sequence joins TRBV7-2 and TRBJ2-1; a possible D gene is TRBD2 (5 bases). Between the trimmed V and J ends, which lost 2 bases and 1 base, there was a span of 9 bases. This CDR3 comprises 15 residues. CDR1 and CDR2 (germline): SGHTA, FQGNSA. The CDR3 spells CASSLTVASYNEQFF. Written as DNA, the CDR3 is TGTGCCAGCAGCTTAACGGTAGCGTCCTACAATGAGCAGTTCTTC.